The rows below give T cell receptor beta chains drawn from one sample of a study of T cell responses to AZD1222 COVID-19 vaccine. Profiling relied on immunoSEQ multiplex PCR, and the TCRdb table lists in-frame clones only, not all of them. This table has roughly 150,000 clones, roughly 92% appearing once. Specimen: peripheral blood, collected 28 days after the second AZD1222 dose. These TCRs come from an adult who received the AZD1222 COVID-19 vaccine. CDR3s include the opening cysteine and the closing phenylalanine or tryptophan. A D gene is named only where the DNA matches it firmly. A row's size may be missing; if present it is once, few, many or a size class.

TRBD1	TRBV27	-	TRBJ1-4	CASRRQGSDEKLFF	TGTGCCAGCAGACGACAGGGATCGGATGAAAAACTGTTTTTT
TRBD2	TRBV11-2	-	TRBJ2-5	CASSSPLAGGLWTQYF	TGTGCCAGCAGCTCGCCCCTAGCGGGGGGGCTTTGGACCCAGTACTTC
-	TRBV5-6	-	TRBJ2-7	CASSLSGAHEQYF	TGTGCCAGCAGCTTGTCAGGGGCCCACGAGCAGTACTTC
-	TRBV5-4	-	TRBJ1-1	CASSLDLSLVGGFF	TGTGCCAGCAGCTTGGACCTAAGCTTGGTGGGGGGCTTCTTT
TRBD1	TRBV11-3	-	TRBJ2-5	CASSKRTGKNGETQYF	TGTGCCAGCAGCAAAAGGACAGGGAAGAATGGGGAGACCCAGTACTTC
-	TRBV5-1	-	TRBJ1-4	CASSPRAGMERLFF	TGCGCCAGCAGCCCGAGGGCAGGGATGGAGAGACTGTTTTTT
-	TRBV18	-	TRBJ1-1	CASSPFSSGLNTEAFF	TGTGCCAGCTCACCATTCAGTTCAGGATTGAACACTGAAGCTTTCTTT
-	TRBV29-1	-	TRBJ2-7	CSVEVRSTYEQYF	TGCAGCGTTGAAGTGCGGTCAACCTACGAGCAGTACTTC
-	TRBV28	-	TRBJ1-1	CASSLSGGDTEAFF	TGTGCCAGCAGTTTATCCGGGGGAGACACTGAAGCTTTCTTT
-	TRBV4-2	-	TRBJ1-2	CASSQDASSGYGYTF	TGTGCCAGCAGCCAAGATGCCTCCTCGGGCTATGGCTACACCTTC
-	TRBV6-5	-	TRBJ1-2	CASSWDAYGYTF	TGTGCCAGCAGTTGGGACGCCTATGGCTACACCTTC
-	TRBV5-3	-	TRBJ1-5	CARSFRNSNQPQHF	TGTGCCAGAAGCTTTAGGAACAGCAATCAGCCCCAGCATTTT
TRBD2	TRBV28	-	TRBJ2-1	CASSSPLRRGSSYNEQFF	TGTGCCAGCAGTTCACCCCTCCGGCGGGGGAGCTCCTACAATGAGCAGTTCTTC
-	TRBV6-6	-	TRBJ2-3	CASSSPGAGDTQYF	TGTGCCAGCAGTTCCCCGGGAGCTGGAGATACGCAGTATTTT
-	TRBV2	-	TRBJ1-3	CASSERGNHGGNTIYF	TGTGCCAGCAGTGAAAGGGGGAATCACGGTGGAAACACCATATATTTT
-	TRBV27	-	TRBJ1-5	CASSFVAGVDQPQHF	TGTGCCAGCAGTTTCGTAGCAGGGGTGGACCAGCCCCAGCATTTT
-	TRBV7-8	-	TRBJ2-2	CASSLSSNTGELFF	TGTGCCAGCAGCTTAAGTTCGAACACCGGGGAGCTGTTTTTT
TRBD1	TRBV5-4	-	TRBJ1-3	CASSLSDRSSGNTIYF	TGTGCCAGCAGCTTGTCGGACAGGAGCTCTGGAAACACCATATATTTT
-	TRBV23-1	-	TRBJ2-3	CASITRLTQDRTKLDTQYF	TGCGCCAGCATCACCCGGCTCACCCAAGACAGGACAAAACTAGATACGCAGTATTTT
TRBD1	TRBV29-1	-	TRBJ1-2	CSVRDRANYGYTF	TGCAGCGTTAGGGACAGGGCCAACTATGGCTACACCTTC
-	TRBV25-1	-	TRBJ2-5	CASPERGRCPVAQYF	TGTGCCAGCCCCGAAAGAGGGAGATGTCCCGTGGCCCAGTACTTC
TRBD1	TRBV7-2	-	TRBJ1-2	CASSPQIRTGVDRGYTF	TGTGCCAGCAGCCCGCAGATTAGGACAGGGGTAGACCGAGGCTACACCTTC
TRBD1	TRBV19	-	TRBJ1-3	CASSIWGKRSGQGNENTIYF	TGTGCCAGTAGTATTTGGGGAAAAAGGAGCGGACAGGGGAATGAAAACACCATATATTTT
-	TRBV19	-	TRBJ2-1	CASSTRGSYNEQFF	TGTGCCAGTAGTACGAGGGGCTCCTACAATGAGCAGTTCTTC
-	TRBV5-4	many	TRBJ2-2	CASSLGGTGELFF	TGTGCCAGCAGCTTGGGAGGGACCGGGGAGCTGTTTTTT
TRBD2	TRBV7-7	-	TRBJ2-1	CARLAGGRNEQFF	TGTGCTAGACTAGCGGGGGGACGCAATGAGCAGTTCTTC
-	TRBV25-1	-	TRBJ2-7	CASSESVRDEQYF	TGTGCCAGCAGTGAATCAGTAAGGGACGAGCAGTACTTC
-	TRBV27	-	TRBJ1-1	CASSITTPGTEAFF	TGTGCCAGCAGTATTACAACACCCGGAACTGAAGCTTTCTTT
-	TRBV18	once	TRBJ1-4	CASSPPGSHLFF	TGTGCCAGCTCACCCCCAGGCTCTCATCTGTTTTTT
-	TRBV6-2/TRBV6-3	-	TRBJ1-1	CASSYDSGANSEAFF	TGTGCCAGCAGTTACGACAGCGGGGCAAACTCTGAAGCTTTCTTT
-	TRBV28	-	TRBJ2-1	CATRGGWSDNEQFF	TGTGCTACTCGAGGGGGTTGGTCGGACAATGAGCAGTTCTTC
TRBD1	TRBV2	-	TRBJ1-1	CASSDAPFTGDSTEAFF	TGTGCCAGCAGTGATGCGCCATTTACAGGGGACAGCACTGAAGCTTTCTTT
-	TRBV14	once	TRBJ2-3	CASSHPWSYDTQYF	TGTGCCAGCAGCCACCCATGGTCTTACGATACGCAGTATTTT